This T cell receptor beta chain stems from a study of blood T cell repertoires in COVID-19. On the study more broadly: COVID-19 samples, acute and convalescent, were from the United States, Italy and Spain. Sources were T cells, B-cell-depleted T cells, or PBMCs; the material itself was cDNA or gDNA.

Germline V gives CDR1 MNHEY, CDR2 SVGAGI. The CDR3 loop spans 12 amino acids. Trimming removed 8 bases from V and 2 bases from J, with 10 bases in between. As handled by the study authors: Estimated nucleated cell counts came from reference gene primer amplification. Assay used: immunoSEQ multiplex PCR; TCRdb lists only in-frame clones, some missing. Clonal size and the V and J genes are those of that table, whereas D and trimming came from the DNA. The sample shows approximately 130,000 clones, almost 85% of them seen only once. This sequence was found in a human donor in a cohort sampled during active COVID-19. V usage is TRBV6-5 and J usage is TRBJ2-7; unclear D gene. The sequenced sample consisted of peripheral blood. CDR3 sequence: CASRPRTYEQYF. DNA of the CDR3: TGTGCCAGCCGGCCTAGAACCTACGAGCAGTACTTC.